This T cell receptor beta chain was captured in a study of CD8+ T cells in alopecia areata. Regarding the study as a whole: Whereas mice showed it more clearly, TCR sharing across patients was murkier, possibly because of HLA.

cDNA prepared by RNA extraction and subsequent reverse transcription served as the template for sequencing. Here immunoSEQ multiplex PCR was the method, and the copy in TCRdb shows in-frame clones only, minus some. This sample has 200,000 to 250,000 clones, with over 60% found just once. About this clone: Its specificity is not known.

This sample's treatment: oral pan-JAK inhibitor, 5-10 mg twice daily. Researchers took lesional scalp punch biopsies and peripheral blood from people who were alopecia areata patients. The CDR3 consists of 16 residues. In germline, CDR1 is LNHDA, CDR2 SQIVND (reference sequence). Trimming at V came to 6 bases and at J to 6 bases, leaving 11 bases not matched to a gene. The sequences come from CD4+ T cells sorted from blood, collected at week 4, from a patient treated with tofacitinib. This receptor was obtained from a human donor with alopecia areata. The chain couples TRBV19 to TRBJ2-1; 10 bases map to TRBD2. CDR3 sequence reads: CASSITPLAGGNEQFF. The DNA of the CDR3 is TGTGCCAGTAGCATTACCCCATTAGCGGGGGGCAATGAGCAGTTCTTC. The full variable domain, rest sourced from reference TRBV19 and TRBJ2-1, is DGGITQSPKYLFRKEGQNVTLSCEQNLNHDAMYWYRQDPGQGLRLIYYSQIVNDFQKGDIAEGYSVSREKKESFPLTVTSAQKNPTAFYLCASSITPLAGGNEQFFGPGTRLTVL.